Listed below are T cell receptor beta chains from one sample, sequenced in a study of graft-versus-host responses after intestinal transplantation. Profiled with immunoSEQ multiplex PCR; TCRdb holds only in-frame clones, not every one. The repertoire holds roughly 110,000 clones, with 90% to 95% as singletons. No antigen has been assigned to these receptors. The sequences come from unstimulated CD8+ T cells sorted from spleen or lymph node cells, collected before transplant. Receptors were obtained from a human donor who was the organ donor for an intestinal transplant. CDR3s include the opening cysteine and the closing phenylalanine or tryptophan. D genes are given only for firm matches. Only some rows state a clone size, as once, few, many or a class for expanded clones.

D gene,J gene,V gene,clone size,CDR3 protein,CDR3 DNA
-,TRBJ2-7,TRBV4-3,-,CASSQDGRGHRPYEQYF,TGCGCCAGCAGCCAAGATGGTCGGGGACATAGACCCTACGAGCAGTACTTC
-,TRBJ2-5,TRBV4-1,-,CASSQEGGQYF,TGCGCCAGCAGCCAAGAGGGTGGCCAGTACTTC
-,TRBJ2-3,TRBV29-1,-,CSVEGETGTRTDTQYF,TGCAGCGTTGAAGGCGAAACCGGGACACGCACAGATACGCAGTATTTT
TRBD1,TRBJ1-5,TRBV28,-,CASTAGTGYKPQHF,TGTGCCAGCACTGCCGGGACAGGGTACAAGCCCCAGCATTTT
TRBD1,TRBJ1-2,TRBV4-1,-,CASSHGQGANGYTF,TGCGCCAGCAGCCACGGACAGGGGGCGAATGGCTACACCTTC
TRBD2,TRBJ2-7,TRBV29-1,-,CSVVSGRTSYEQYF,TGCAGCGTTGTTAGCGGGAGGACCTCCTACGAGCAGTACTTC
-,TRBJ2-7,TRBV30,few,CAWTFAGEQYF,TGTGCCTGGACGTTTGCTGGCGAGCAGTACTTC
-,TRBJ1-3,TRBV28,-,CASSGPGGTGNTIYF,TGTGCCAGCAGTGGCCCCGGGGGCACTGGAAACACCATATATTTT
-,TRBJ2-7,TRBV27,-,CASSVGPPYEQYF,TGTGCCAGCAGTGTGGGACCACCCTACGAGCAGTACTTC
TRBD1,TRBJ2-7,TRBV5-8,-,CASSRDRGYEQYF,TGTGCCAGCAGCCGGGACAGGGGCTACGAGCAGTACTTC
-,TRBJ2-6,TRBV4-2,once,CASSQDYAWISGANVLTF,TGTGCCAGCAGCCAAGATTATGCGTGGATCTCTGGGGCCAACGTCCTGACTTTC
-,TRBJ2-7,TRBV5-4,-,CASSPPDKPYEQYF,TGTGCCAGCAGCCCTCCCGATAAACCCTACGAGCAGTACTTC
-,TRBJ2-7,TRBV4-3,-,CASSRRGLVTEQYF,TGCGCCAGCAGCCGAAGGGGTCTGGTCACCGAGCAGTACTTC
TRBD1,TRBJ1-2,TRBV4-1,-,CASSLTGVNYGYTF,TGCGCCAGCAGCCTCACAGGGGTTAACTATGGCTACACCTTC
TRBD1,TRBJ2-3,TRBV5-1,once,CASSLGDRATDTQYF,TGCGCCAGCAGCTTGGGGGACAGGGCCACAGATACGCAGTATTTT
-,TRBJ2-1,TRBV7-8,-,CATQPPSVSYNEQFF,TGTGCCACTCAGCCGCCTTCGGTGTCCTACAATGAGCAGTTCTTC
-,TRBJ2-7,TRBV19,-,CASSIAVTNEQYF,TGTGCCAGTAGTATAGCGGTCACCAACGAGCAGTACTTC
-,TRBJ2-1,TRBV27,-,CASSPWWRGLPSDEQFF,TGTGCCAGCAGTCCGTGGTGGCGTGGACTACCCTCGGATGAGCAGTTCTTC
-,TRBJ1-2,TRBV4-2,-,CASSQGGGGYTF,TGTGCCAGCAGCCAAGGGGGGGGTGGCTACACCTTC
-,TRBJ2-7,TRBV18,-,CASSPVGRLKGSYEQYF,TGTGCCAGCTCACCCGTCGGCAGATTAAAAGGGTCCTACGAGCAGTACTTC
-,TRBJ1-4,TRBV4-3,-,CASSQDRSGKNEKLFF,TGCGCCAGCAGCCAAGACCGGTCAGGAAAAAATGAAAAACTGTTTTTT
-,TRBJ2-4,TRBV9,-,CASSVFPSDKNIQYF,TGTGCCAGCAGCGTATTTCCTAGCGACAAAAACATTCAGTACTTC
-,TRBJ2-2,TRBV19,-,CASSPTDFTGLFF,TGTGCCAGCTCACCTACCGACTTTACTGGGCTGTTTTTT
-,TRBJ2-7,TRBV11-2,-,CASSLDPGEGYEQYF,TGTGCCAGCAGCTTAGATCCGGGAGAGGGCTACGAGCAGTACTTC
-,TRBJ1-5,TRBV5-6,-,CASSLTGYQPQHF,TGTGCCAGCAGCCTCACAGGGTACCAGCCCCAGCATTTT
-,TRBJ2-7,TRBV9,-,CASGDANYEQYF,TGTGCCAGCGGTGACGCAAACTACGAGCAGTACTTC
-,TRBJ2-3,TRBV19,-,CASSIRTASTDTQYF,TGTGCCAGTAGTATAAGGACGGCTAGCACAGATACGCAGTATTTT
TRBD1,TRBJ2-7,TRBV9,-,CAGGQGKTYEQYF,TGTGCCGGGGGACAGGGAAAAACCTACGAGCAGTACTTC
-,TRBJ2-3,TRBV19,once,CASSIDLSRVTDTQYF,TGTGCCAGTAGTATAGATCTATCCAGAGTCACAGATACGCAGTATTTT
TRBD2,TRBJ2-1,TRBV9,-,CASSVTKSGRAYNEQFF,TGTGCCAGCAGCGTTACGAAGAGCGGGAGGGCTTACAATGAGCAGTTCTTC
-,TRBJ2-7,TRBV4-2,-,CASSQEEGLSSYEQYF,TGTGCCAGCAGCCAAGAAGAGGGCCTAAGCTCCTACGAGCAGTACTTC
TRBD2,TRBJ2-7,TRBV27,-,CASSLGLANEQYF,TGTGCCAGCAGTTTAGGACTAGCCAACGAGCAGTACTTC
TRBD1,TRBJ2-7,TRBV5-4,-,CASSRTGGAELGEYEQYF,TGTGCCAGCAGCCGGACAGGGGGCGCAGAGTTGGGAGAGTACGAGCAGTACTTC
TRBD2,TRBJ2-1,TRBV6-5,-,CASSFDPGGREQFF,TGTGCCAGCAGTTTCGACCCTGGCGGGAGGGAGCAGTTCTTC
-,TRBJ1-1,TRBV6-1,few,CASVGRSAEAFF,TGTGCCAGCGTCGGGAGGTCGGCTGAAGCTTTCTTT
-,TRBJ2-7,TRBV6-5,-,CATWGLEQYF,TGTGCCACGTGGGGCCTCGAGCAGTACTTC
TRBD1,TRBJ2-3,TRBV5-5,-,CASSWGGTGWTDTQYF,TGTGCCAGCAGCTGGGGAGGGACAGGGTGGACAGATACGCAGTATTTT
-,TRBJ2-1,TRBV21-1,-,CASSKLSASQGSSYNEQFF,TGTGCCAGCAGCAAATTATCGGCCTCACAGGGTTCGTCCTACAATGAGCAGTTCTTC
TRBD2,TRBJ2-2,TRBV30,-,CAWSGIQAGLNGELFF,TGTGCCTGGAGTGGGATCCAAGCGGGATTGAACGGGGAGCTGTTTTTT
TRBD2,TRBJ2-4,TRBV6-5,-,CASSLLAGLGNIQYF,TGTGCCAGCAGTCTACTAGCGGGATTGGGAAACATTCAGTACTTC
-,TRBJ2-3,TRBV27,-,CASTGGDTQYF,TGTGCCAGCACCGGAGGAGATACGCAGTATTTT
-,TRBJ1-3,TRBV19,-,CASSIGSSSGNTIYF,TGTGCCAGTAGTATAGGCAGCAGCTCTGGAAACACCATATATTTT
-,TRBJ1-1,TRBV7-9,-,CASSLFPLGRRNTEAFF,TGTGCCAGCAGTCTTTTTCCCCTCGGACGGAGGAACACTGAAGCTTTCTTT